This is a list of T cell receptor beta chains from one sample in a study of T cell clonotyping in hematopoietic cell transplantation. Clones were read by immunoSEQ multiplex PCR, and TCRdb kept only the in-frame ones, dropping some. The sample lists fewer than 50,000 clones, about nine tenths occurring once. The specimen was peripheral blood mononuclear cells, collected before stem cell transplant. These receptors originate from a man between 60 and 75 years old with biphenotypic leukemia. Some clones in this sample may be carry-over from other donors' samples. CDR3s include the opening cysteine and the closing phenylalanine or tryptophan. The D gene is left open where the match is weak. Clone size appears in some rows only: once, few, many, or a class for an expanded clone.

-,-,TRBJ2-1,TRBV5-4,TGTGCCAGCAGCCGGGACCCCTACAATGAGCAGTTCTTC,CASSRDPYNEQFF
-,TRBD2,TRBJ2-7,TRBV7-8,TGTGCCAGCAGCTTTTCGGGGGGGACCGACGAGCAGTACTTC,CASSFSGGTDEQYF
-,-,TRBJ1-5,TRBV21-1,TGTGCCAGCAGCAAAAGGGGGAGGAGGAGAACCTATAGCAATCAGCCCCAGCATTTT,CASSKRGRRRTYSNQPQHF
-,-,TRBJ1-1,TRBV19,TGTGCCAGTAGGGACCTCGAGGTTACTGAAGCTTTCTTT,CASRDLEVTEAFF
few,TRBD1,TRBJ2-3,TRBV2,TGTGCCAGCAACTCCGGGACAGGGGGATATACGCAGTATTTT,CASNSGTGGYTQYF
-,TRBD1,TRBJ1-1,TRBV28,TGTGCCAGCAGTTTAGGGGGACAGGGTGTGGGCACTGAAGCTTTCTTT,CASSLGGQGVGTEAFF
-,-,TRBJ2-5,TRBV7-2,TGTGCCAGCAGCCCCGGGGACTCCTCCGGGACCCAGTACTTC,CASSPGDSSGTQYF
-,-,TRBJ2-3,TRBV4-2,TGTGCCAGCAGCCCAGATGGAGGGGGTGGAGCAGATACGCAGTATTTT,CASSPDGGGGADTQYF
-,-,TRBJ2-7,TRBV2,TGTGCCAGCAGTGAGCCCTTCTCCTACGAGCAGTACTTC,CASSEPFSYEQYF
-,-,TRBJ2-5,TRBV7-2,TGTGCCAGCAGCTTAAATGCCGGGGTGCAAGAGACCCAGTACTTC,CASSLNAGVQETQYF
-,-,TRBJ1-2,TRBV6-5,TGTGCCAGCAGTCCCCCGGCCAGGAGAGGCTACACCTTC,CASSPPARRGYTF
-,-,TRBJ1-1,TRBV11-2,TGTGCCAGCAGTTTCCGGGACACTGAAGCTTTCTTT,CASSFRDTEAFF
-,-,TRBJ2-3,TRBV6-4,TGTGCCAGCAGCCCCCCAGGGGAACGTACGCAGTATTTT,CASSPPGERTQYF
-,-,TRBJ2-7,TRBV29-1,TGCAGCGTTGATCAGGACATCTACGAGCAGTACTTC,CSVDQDIYEQYF
-,-,TRBJ2-1,TRBV7-2,TGTGCCAGCAGCTTAGAACCCACGATTAATGAGCAGTTCTTC,CASSLEPTINEQFF
-,-,TRBJ1-1,TRBV2,TGTGCCAGCATGGAGACAGGTCGAGCTTTCTTT,CASMETGRAFF
-,TRBD1,TRBJ1-2,TRBV5-4,TGTGCCAGCAGCTTGGGACAGGGGGCGAATCGCTACACCTTC,CASSLGQGANRYTF
-,-,TRBJ2-1,TRBV6-5,TGTGCCAGCAGTCCCCTGGAACACAATGAGCAGTTCTTC,CASSPLEHNEQFF
-,TRBD2,TRBJ2-1,TRBV4-2,TGTGCCAGCAGCCAATGGGACTACAATAATGAGCAGTTCTTC,CASSQWDYNNEQFF
-,TRBD2,TRBJ2-7,TRBV28,TGTGCCAGCAGTTTATGGGTGGGGGGGACCTACGAGCAGTACTTC,CASSLWVGGTYEQYF
-,-,TRBJ1-2,TRBV27,TGTGCCAGCAGTTTATCGACCGGCAGTTACTATGGCTACACCTTC,CASSLSTGSYYGYTF
-,-,TRBJ1-5,TRBV30,TGTGCCTGGAGTGGTCTGGGGGGATGGAATCAGCCCCAGCATTTT,CAWSGLGGWNQPQHF
-,-,TRBJ2-5,TRBV5-1,TGCGCCAGCAGCTTGGAGATGGAGACCCAGTACTTC,CASSLEMETQYF
-,TRBD1,TRBJ1-2,TRBV30,TGTGCCTGGAGTGTATACCGACAGGGGGGGTACTATGGCTACACCTTC,CAWSVYRQGGYYGYTF
-,-,TRBJ2-7,TRBV20-1,TGCAGTGCTGGGAGTTACGAGCAGTACTTC,CSAGSYEQYF
-,-,TRBJ1-2,TRBV4-2,TGTGCCAGCAGCCAAGACAGGGCTAGGGGCTACACCTTC,CASSQDRARGYTF
-,-,TRBJ1-1,TRBV18,TGTGCCAGCTCACCACTTCTCCCGGGGACATACCACACGGACACTGAAGCTTTCTTT,CASSPLLPGTYHTDTEAFF
-,TRBD1,TRBJ2-7,TRBV2,TGTGCCAGCAGCGCTAACAGGGGCGCAAAGAACGAGCAGTACTTC,CASSANRGAKNEQYF
-,-,TRBJ2-7,TRBV5-1,TGCGCCAGCAGCTTCGCCTCGTCCTCGGGGAGTTACGAGCAGTACTTC,CASSFASSSGSYEQYF
-,-,TRBJ2-5,TRBV11-3,TGTGCCAGCAGCCCCCCCGGGATTCCAGAGACCCAGTACTTC,CASSPPGIPETQYF
few,TRBD2,TRBJ2-1,TRBV9,TGTGCCAGCAGCCCCGGGGGGGGACTAGCTATCGACCAGTTCTTC,CASSPGGGLAIDQFF
once,-,TRBJ2-5,TRBV25-1,TGTGCCAGCAGTGTCCCAGGGAGTGCGGAGACCCAGTACTTC,CASSVPGSAETQYF
-,-,TRBJ1-2,TRBV7-9,TGTGCCAGCAGCTTAGCCCTCGCTAGGGACAACGGCTACACCTTC,CASSLALARDNGYTF
once,-,TRBJ2-5,TRBV2,TGTGCCAGCAGTTCTGAATCCGTGGCGGAGACCCAGTACTTC,CASSSESVAETQYF
-,TRBD1,TRBJ2-1,TRBV5-1,TGCGCCAGCAACAACCACGGGACAGTGAACATGAATGAGCAGTTCTTC,CASNNHGTVNMNEQFF
once,-,TRBJ1-2,TRBV7-2,TGTGCCAGCAGCCCTCCAGGCCCTTCTTTATATGGCTACACCTTC,CASSPPGPSLYGYTF
-,-,TRBJ2-1,TRBV7-2,TGTGCCAGCAGCTTAACGAGGGTTCATGAGCAGTTCTTC,CASSLTRVHEQFF
-,-,TRBJ2-5,TRBV10-3,TGTGCCATCAGTGTGGGGGCAGAGACCCAGTACTTC,CAISVGAETQYF
-,-,TRBJ2-7,TRBV6-6,TGTGCCAGCAGTCCGGGACAAGAGTACGAGCAGTACTTC,CASSPGQEYEQYF
-,-,TRBJ1-1,TRBV7-3,TGTGCCAGCAGCCTTACCACATACACTGAAGCTTTCTTT,CASSLTTYTEAFF
-,TRBD1,TRBJ1-2,TRBV30,TGTGCCTGGAGTAACAGGGGGAACTATGGCTACACCTTC,CAWSNRGNYGYTF